These 5 T cell receptor beta chains were all obtained from the same sample, sequenced in a study of Ad26.COV2.S vaccination and SARS-CoV-2 variants. The repertoire was sequenced with immunoSEQ multiplex PCR; TCRdb's copy has only in-frame clones and lacks some. The repertoire includes more than 400,000 clones, about 92% of them detected once, and roughly 1.7% sits in the top ten. Noted treatment: some 20 received Ad26.COV2.S at low or high dose, single or two shots; roughly 5 received placebo; per-sample allocation not given. The samples were gathered on day 63 after the first injection of vaccine or placebo. Sequenced material: peripheral blood, taken in a trial of Ad26.COV2.S vaccine versus placebo. Receptors originate from a person between 18 and 65 years old who received the Ad26.COV2.S COVID-19 vaccine or a placebo.

As to this clone: Within the sample, other DNA sequences also encode this same CDR3. This chain connects TRBV18 to TRBJ1-4; 8 nucleotides line up with TRBD1. Germline V CDR1 and CDR2: KGHSH, LQKENI. With 2 bases clipped from V and 6 bases from J, the junction kept 2 bases outside the gene matches. The CDR3 has 14 residues. CDR3 amino acids: CASSPGQGYEKLFF. DNA of the CDR3: TGTGCCAGCTCACCAGGACAGGGTTATGAAAAACTGTTTTTT. The variable domain in full, completed from reference TRBV18 and TRBJ1-4, reads NAGVMQNPRHLVRRRGQEARLRCSPMKGHSHVYWYRQLPEEGLKFMVYLQKENIIDESGMPKERFSAEFPKEGPSILRIQQVVRGDSAAYFCASSPGQGYEKLFFGSGTQLSVL.

The V and J genes are TRBV3-1 (or the pseudogene TRBV3-2) and TRBJ1-6, with D possibly matching TRBD1 (5 bases). The CDR3 is 16 amino acids. Per germline, CDR1 LGHDT and CDR2 YNNKEL (reference sequence). The V end lost 0 bases, the J end lost 10 bases, and 16 bases lay between the germline ends. The CDR3 protein is CASSQERDRGRSPLHF. CDR3 coding DNA: TGTGCCAGCAGCCAAGAGAGGGATAGGGGTAGGTCACCCCTCCACTTT.

This clone came up once. Other DNA sequences from this sample encode an identical CDR3 as well. This rearrangement joins TRBV12-3 or TRBV12-4 to TRBJ2-1, with D unresolved. There are 11 residues in the CDR3. V was pared by 6 bases and J by 4 bases, with 4 bases between. For the CDR3, the DNA is TGTGCCAGCAGCATATACAATGAGCAGTTCTTC. Translated, it gives CASSIYNEQFF.

The chain has TRBV9 and TRBJ2-1; D not resolved. The CDR3 runs 12 residues. From germline, CDR1 is SGDLS and CDR2 YYNGEE. V lost 2 bases and J lost 6, with 6 bases in between. In DNA form, the CDR3 reads TGTGCCAGCAGCGTTCCGCGCAATGAGCAGTTCTTC. Its protein is CASSVPRNEQFF. Using reference TRBV9 and TRBJ2-1 for the parts outside the CDR3, the full variable domain is DSGVTQTPKHLITATGQRVTLRCSPRSGDLSVYWYQQSLDQGLQFLIQYYNGEERAKGNILERFSAQQFPDLHSELNLSSLELGDSALYFCASSVPRNEQFFGPGTRLTVL.

The rearrangement uses TRBV7-9 and TRBJ2-7, with 8 positions matching TRBD1. The J segment lost 3 bases and the V segment lost 2 bases, leaving 6 bases of the junction unmatched. The germline V gene has CDR1 SEHNR and CDR2 FQNEAQ (reference sequence). The CDR3 length is 15 residues. CDR3 sequence reads: CASSLRTGTYYEQYF. The DNA for the CDR3 is TGTGCCAGCAGCTTAAGGACAGGGACCTACTACGAGCAGTACTTC.